The T cell receptor beta chain under discussion was sequenced for a study of cytomegalovirus exposure and HLA in healthy donors. The CMV serostatus of this donor was not recorded. Primers for the PCR totalled 60 Vbeta and 13 Jbeta. Clones were read by immunoSEQ multiplex PCR, and TCRdb kept only the in-frame ones, dropping some. This table has more than 100,000 clones, 77% appearing once. This clonotype was obtained from a human donor in good health. Sequences were obtained from PBMCs.

Here the CDR3 reads CASSREGRSWFF. In nucleotides, the CDR3 is TGCGCCAGCAGCCGGGAGGGCCGGAGCTGGTTCTTC. The rearrangement joins TRBV4-1 to TRBJ2-1; TRBD2 aligns across 7 bases. The junction had 9 bases not matched to a gene; V was cut back by 4 bases and J by 15 bases. Germline V gene sequence: CDR1 MGHRA, CDR2 YSYEKL. The CDR3 consists of 12 residues.